These 30 T cell receptor beta chains were all obtained from the same sample, sequenced in a study of OX40 agonist ivuxolimab in advanced cancers. Libraries were prepared by immunoSEQ multiplex PCR; TCRdb keeps only in-frame clonotypes and omits some of them. This sample has fewer than 90,000 clones; roughly nine tenths occur once, and the top ten carry approximately 1.3%. The sample consisted of CD4+ or CD8+ T cells sorted from blood, taken in a trial of the OX40 agonist ivuxolimab. These receptors originate from an adult with an advanced solid tumor such as melanoma, head and neck, liver or kidney cancer.

This rearrangement joins TRBV25-1 to TRBJ1-2; TRBD1 might be the D (5 bases). CDR1 and CDR2 from the germline V gene are MGHDK and SYGVNS. The ends were cut back, 7 bases at V and 3 bases at J, with 15 bases in the middle. This CDR3 comprises 14 residues. CDR3 bases: TGTGCCAGCACCCCCGGTAGGGGCTACTATGGCTACACCTTC. It encodes CASTPGRGYYGYTF.

The J gene is TRBJ2-6, the V gene TRBV14; possible D gene TRBD2, 5 bases. V was clipped by 4 bases and J by 3 bases, with 19 bases between them. The CDR3 length is 18 residues. Germline values: CDR1 SGHDN, CDR2 FVKESK. For the CDR3, the DNA is TGTGCCAGCAGCCCCCAACTGGGAGCCTCGGGTGGGGCCAACGTCCTGACTTTC. Translating it yields CASSPQLGASGGANVLTF.

In DNA, the CDR3 is TGTGCCAGCAGCGTAGAAGGGGGTGCCGAGCAGTACTTC. As protein: CASSVEGGAEQYF. The chain carries TRBV9 and TRBJ2-7; TRBD1 might be the D (6 bases). The CDR3 has 13 amino acids. The V gene's germline CDR1 is SGDLS and CDR2 YYNGEE. Trimming cost V 0 bases and J 6 bases, with 10 bases left between them.

The CDR3 spells CASKAGGNQPQHF. As DNA, the CDR3 is TGTGCCAGCAAGGCAGGGGGCAATCAGCCCCAGCATTTT. The V and J genes are TRBV28 and TRBJ1-5; tentatively, D is TRBD1 (6 bases). Trimming shortened V by 7 bases and J by 2 bases, and 9 bases separated the two germline ends. In germline, CDR1 is MDHEN, CDR2 SYDVKM. CDR3 length equals 13 residues.

V is TRBV6-4 and J is TRBJ1-2; 9 nucleotides agree with TRBD1. The CDR3 extends over 13 amino acids. Trimming took 5 bases from V and 7 from J; bases not matched to a gene: 5. Per germline, CDR1 MRHNA and CDR2 SNTAGT. As DNA, the CDR3 is TGTGCCAGCAGTCCTGACAGGGGGACTGGCTACACCTTC. This sequence encodes CASSPDRGTGYTF.

This clone was detected only once. CDR3 nucleotides: TGTGCCAGCAGCCAAGATAACAGCCACACAGATACGCAGTATTTT. Translated, it gives CASSQDNSHTDTQYF. The J gene is TRBJ2-3, the V gene TRBV4-2; unclear D gene. V was clipped by 0 bases and J by 2 bases, with 9 bases between them. CDR1 and CDR2 (germline): LGHNA, YNFKEQ. The CDR3 is 15 amino acids.

V and J are TRBV28 and TRBJ2-7; possible D gene TRBD1, 6 bases. The germline V and J ends were trimmed by 5 bases and 0 bases, with 14 bases remaining between them. There are 15 residues in the CDR3. From germline, CDR1 is MDHEN and CDR2 SYDVKM. The CDR3 DNA reads as TGTGCCAGCAGTGTGGGACACGTAGCCTCCTACGAGCAGTACTTC. This encodes CASSVGHVASYEQYF. The whole variable domain, filled in from reference TRBV28 and TRBJ2-7, reads DVKVTQSSRYLVKRTGEKVFLECVQDMDHENMFWYRQDPGLGLRLIYFSYDVKMKEKGDIPEGYSVSREKKERFSLILESASTNQTSMYLCASSVGHVASYEQYFGPGTRLTVT.

The rearrangement uses TRBV5-6 and TRBJ2-3, with 8 nucleotides matching TRBD2. Trimming took 0 bases from V and 3 from J; bases not matched to a gene: 0. The CDR3 sequence is 14 residues long. The germline gives CDR1 SGHDT, CDR2 YYEEEE. As DNA, the CDR3 is TGTGCCAGCAGCTTGGGACTAGCGACAGATACGCAGTATTTT. It yields the protein CASSLGLATDTQYF.

The chain employs TRBV19 and TRBJ2-1; tentatively, D is TRBD2 (6 bases). Germline values: CDR1 LNHDA, CDR2 SQIVND (reference sequence). Trimming took 9 bases from V and 4 from J, leaving 19 bases between them. The CDR3 extends over 15 amino acids. CDR3 in amino acids: CASTPSRGLYNEQFF. The CDR3 DNA reads as TGTGCCAGCACCCCCTCGCGGGGCCTTTACAATGAGCAGTTCTTC.

The rearrangement links TRBV6-4 to TRBJ1-2, with no clear D. Trimming removed 6 bases at V and 0 bases at J, with 11 bases between. The CDR3 is 14 residues long. Per germline, CDR1 MRHNA and CDR2 SNTAGT. The CDR3 region is CASSPGVSNYGYTF. CDR3 DNA sequence: TGTGCCAGCAGCCCCGGGGTCTCTAACTATGGCTACACCTTC.

V gene TRBV6-5 combines with J gene TRBJ2-7; TRBD1 agrees at 7 bases. The germline V gene has CDR1 MNHEY and CDR2 SVGAGI. Unmatched junction bases numbered 12, after V lost 6 bases and J lost 4 bases. This CDR3 has 15 residues. The CDR3 nucleotides read TGTGCCAGCAGACCCCGACAGGGCGATAATTACGAGCAGTACTTC. Encoded protein: CASRPRQGDNYEQYF.

CDR3 DNA sequence: TGCGCCAGCAGCTCCTCCCGTACCGGCGGGGAGCTGTTTTTT. It encodes CASSSSRTGGELFF. The chain combines TRBV5-1 with TRBJ2-2; D is ambiguous. Trimming took 3 bases from V and 7 from J, leaving 13 bases between them. CDR3 length: 14 residues. The germline V gene encodes CDR1 SGHRS and CDR2 YFSETQ.

The chain couples TRBV9 to TRBJ1-2; the D is unclear. Germline assignment: CDR1 SGDLS and CDR2 YYNGEE. The CDR3 is 12 residues long. With 7 bases removed from V and 0 bases from J, the gap between germline ends came to 7 bases. The CDR3 nucleotides are TGTGCCAGCTGGCGGGCTAACTATGGCTACACCTTC. Its protein product is CASWRANYGYTF.

The V and J genes are TRBV9 and TRBJ1-1, with unresolved D. Germline CDR1 reads SGDLS; CDR2 reads YYNGEE. The CDR3 has 14 amino acids. V lost 3 bases to trimming and J lost 5 bases, with 14 bases between them. The CDR3 DNA sequence: TGTGCCAGCAGCGCCCGGGCAGGTCGAACTGAAGCTTTCTTT. It specifies CASSARAGRTEAFF.

The chain joins TRBV18 to TRBJ1-1; no clear D. The V gene lost 0 bases and the J gene lost 4 bases, with 12 bases spanning the gap. Germline V lookup: CDR1 KGHSH, CDR2 LQKENI. The CDR3 sequence is 15 residues long. This chain's CDR3 is CASSPPGVRSTEAFF. In nucleotides, the CDR3 is TGTGCCAGCTCACCACCGGGTGTCCGGAGCACTGAAGCTTTCTTT.

This chain links TRBV27 with TRBJ2-1; 8 bases line up with TRBD2. The CDR3 is made up of 13 amino acids. Germline assignment: CDR1 MNHEY and CDR2 SMNVEV (reference sequence). V lost 5 bases and J lost 7; bases outside the gene matches: 4. The DNA for the CDR3 is TGTGCCAGCAGTCCCCAGCGGGGGAATGAGCAGTTCTTC. Translation: CASSPQRGNEQFF.

This clone was observed a handful of times. The chain carries TRBV7-6 and TRBJ2-7; 7 positions match TRBD2. From germline, CDR1 is SGHVS and CDR2 FNYEAQ. The CDR3 is made up of 16 amino acids. The V segment lost 5 bases and the J segment 5 bases; nucleotides outside the gene matches: 15. CDR3: CASSPTPGTNGNEQYF. The CDR3 DNA follows: TGTGCCAGCAGCCCTACCCCGGGGACTAACGGGAACGAGCAGTACTTC.

The chain uses TRBV6-6 and TRBJ1-1; a possible D gene is TRBD1 (6 bases). Germline CDR1 and CDR2: MNHNY and SVGAGI (reference sequence). V was cut by 6 bases and J by 7 bases, with 15 bases left in between. This CDR3 is 13 amino acids long. The CDR3 reads CASSHPRQVEAFF. The DNA for the CDR3 is TGTGCCAGCAGCCACCCCAGACAGGTTGAAGCTTTCTTT.

The chain recombines TRBV18 with TRBJ1-1; TRBD1 is a possible D gene (5 bases). Germline V gene sequence: CDR1 KGHSH, CDR2 LQKENI. This CDR3 has 16 residues. The germline V and J ends were trimmed by 5 bases and 0 bases, with 16 bases remaining between them. The CDR3 DNA follows: TGTGCCAGCTCAACTAGGACACTTACGATGAACACTGAAGCTTTCTTT. Translation: CASSTRTLTMNTEAFF.

This chain uses TRBV19 with TRBJ1-1, with D possibly being TRBD1 (5 bases). V gave up 9 bases and J gave up 4 bases, with 15 bases separating them. The germline CDR1 and CDR2 sequences are LNHDA and SQIVND (reference sequence). This CDR3 spans 13 amino acids. This chain's CDR3 is CASLLRGSTEAFF. Written as DNA, the CDR3 is TGTGCCAGCCTACTGAGGGGAAGCACTGAAGCTTTCTTT.

The gene calls are TRBV4-2 and TRBJ2-7; D uncertain. Deletions cut 2 bases from V and 6 bases from J, with 14 bases between. The CDR3 runs 14 residues. CDR1 is LGHNA, CDR2 YNFKEQ, per germline. This CDR3 reads CASSQPGSGGEQYF. The CDR3 DNA sequence: TGTGCCAGCAGCCAACCTGGTTCGGGCGGCGAGCAGTACTTC.

The rearrangement uses TRBV10-3 and TRBJ2-1; 8 nucleotides line up with TRBD1. CDR3 length: 14 amino acids. V dropped 2 bases and J dropped 5; count of bases not matched to a gene: 2. In germline, CDR1 is ENHRY, CDR2 SYGVKD. CDR3 sequence (DNA): TGTGCCATCAGTGAGAGGACAGGGAACAATGAGCAGTTCTTC. As protein: CAISERTGNNEQFF.

The V gene is TRBV7-3, the J gene TRBJ2-7; D possibly corresponds to TRBD2 (5 bases). The CDR3 length is 13 residues. V lost 2 bases and J lost 5, with 10 bases in between. CDR1 is SGHTA, CDR2 FQGTGA, per germline. CDR3 nucleotides: TGTGCCAGCAGCTTACGTTACGGGGACGAGCAGTACTTC. It translates to CASSLRYGDEQYF. Full variable domain (rest looked up from reference TRBV7-3 and TRBJ2-7): GAGVSQTPSNKVTEKGKYVELRCDPISGHTALYWYRQSLGQGPEFLIYFQGTGAADDSGLPNDRFFAVRPEGSVSTLKIQRTERGDSAVYLCASSLRYGDEQYFGPGTRLTVT.

V usage is TRBV2 and J usage is TRBJ1-5; maybe TRBD1 (5 bases). V lost 6 bases and J lost 2, with 8 bases in between. There are 13 residues in the CDR3. The germline V gene has CDR1 SNHLY and CDR2 FYNNEI. Here the CDR3 DNA reads TGTGCCAGCAGGGGGGATGGCAATCAGCCCCAGCATTTT. This encodes CASRGDGNQPQHF.

This chain links TRBV30 with TRBJ1-5; possible D gene TRBD1, 6 bases. The germline CDR1 and CDR2 sequences are GTSNPN and SVGIG (reference sequence). The CDR3 is 13 amino acids. V gave up 1 base and J gave up 4 bases, with 8 bases separating them. The CDR3 DNA sequence: TGTGCCTGGAGTGACAGGGCGAATCAGCCCCAGCATTTT. It codes for CAWSDRANQPQHF.

This sequence joins TRBV7-6 and TRBJ2-3; D remains ambiguous. Germline V gives CDR1 SGHVS, CDR2 FNYEAQ. This CDR3 is built from 16 residues. Trimming took off 2 bases at V and 0 bases at J, with 12 bases between the two ends. The CDR3 region is CASSLRGRESTDTQYF. Here the CDR3 DNA reads TGTGCCAGCAGCTTAAGAGGCAGAGAAAGCACAGATACGCAGTATTTT.

V gene TRBV6-6 combines with J gene TRBJ1-5, with 10 nucleotides matching TRBD1. This CDR3 contains 14 residues. Trimming removed 7 bases from V and 4 bases from J; junction bases left unmatched: 4. Per germline, CDR1 MNHNY and CDR2 SVGAGI (reference sequence). CDR3 nucleotide sequence: TGTGCCAGCACAAGGACAGGGGGAAATCAGCCCCAGCATTTT. This sequence encodes CASTRTGGNQPQHF.

The chain couples TRBV5-1 to TRBJ1-1; 7 bases are a match to TRBD1. CDR3 length: 15 residues. Trimming removed 5 bases from V and 3 bases from J; junction bases left unmatched: 10. The germline CDR1 and CDR2 sequences are SGHRS and YFSETQ. CDR3 coding DNA: TGCGCCAGCAGGCGGGGAGGACAGGAGGACACTGAAGCTTTCTTT. Its protein is CASRRGGQEDTEAFF.

The CDR3 spells CASSLPTGNEQYF. Here the CDR3 DNA reads TGTGCCAGCAGTCTGCCGACAGGGAACGAGCAGTACTTC. The V and J genes are TRBV6-5 and TRBJ2-7; 7 positions match TRBD1. CDR1 and CDR2 from the germline V gene are MNHEY and SVGAGI. The CDR3 covers 13 residues. With 5 bases clipped from V and 5 bases from J, the junction kept 6 bases outside the gene matches.

The gene calls are TRBV5-1 and TRBJ2-1; TRBD1 aligns across 7 bases. This CDR3 is 12 amino acids long. The junction had 1 base not matched to a gene; V was cut back by 2 bases and J by 8 bases. From germline, CDR1 is SGHRS and CDR2 YFSETQ. CDR3 protein: CASSFDRDEQFF. CDR3 nucleotide sequence: TGCGCCAGCAGCTTCGACAGGGATGAGCAGTTCTTC.